This note documents a single T cell receptor beta chain sequence. The antigen is undetermined. The donors (healthy individuals) were bone marrow donors. The PCR employed 60 Vbeta primers together with 13 Jbeta primers. TCRdb keeps only in-frame clones here, not all; method: immunoSEQ multiplex PCR. The repertoire holds about 110,000 clones, with more than 65% as singletons. Germline V lookup: CDR1 SNHLY, CDR2 FYNNEI. The J segment lost 4 bases and the V segment lost 6 bases, leaving 5 bases of the junction unmatched. The CDR3 extends over 15 amino acids. These data originate in a study of cytomegalovirus exposure and HLA in healthy donors. Notes on the study in general: Later analysis identified a missense DCLRE1C variant that was linked to TCR beta V- and J-gene trimming.

The V call is TRBV2, the J call TRBJ2-2; TRBD1 matches at 10 bases. Sequencing used PBMCs. This clonotype was sampled from a male donor in good health and CMV-seronegative. The CDR3 coding sequence is TGTGCCAGCAGACGACAGGGGGCGGCCACCGGGGAGCTGTTTTTT. Protein sequence: CASRRQGAATGELFF.